Listed below are T cell receptor beta chains from one sample, sequenced in a study of shared clonotypes between healthy human individuals. Profiled with immunoSEQ multiplex PCR; TCRdb holds only in-frame clones, not every one. The table includes roughly 2.5 million clones, just over 90% detected once. The sample consisted of naive CD4+ T cells sorted from blood. The receptors come from a man aged 18 to 29 in good health. Both conserved end residues are part of each CDR3. The order of the fields is V gene, D gene, J gene, clone size, CDR3 DNA, CDR3 protein. The D gene is left open where the match is weak. Clone size is given for some rows only: seen once, a few or many times, or a class if the clone is expanded.

>TRBV5-1|-|TRBJ1-2|-
TGCGCCAGCAGCTTGGACGCTAACTATGGCTACACCTTC
CASSLDANYGYTF
>TRBV30|-|TRBJ1-2|-
TGTGCCTGGAGTGTTGAAGGGGGAGAGTATGGCTACACCTTC
CAWSVEGGEYGYTF
>TRBV18|TRBD2|TRBJ2-1|-
TGTGCCAGCTCACCAGGCCTAGCGGGATCCCACAATGAGCAGTTCTTC
CASSPGLAGSHNEQFF
>TRBV27|-|TRBJ1-6|once
TGTGCCAGCAGTTTATTCAATCCACCCCTCCACTTT
CASSLFNPPLHF
>TRBV4-1|-|TRBJ1-3|-
TGCGCCAGCAGCCTAAGTCCCGCCAGGTACTCTGGAAACACCATATATTTT
CASSLSPARYSGNTIYF
>TRBV18|TRBD1|TRBJ1-2|once
TGTGCCAGCTCAGGGGACAGACACTATGGCTACACCTTC
CASSGDRHYGYTF
>TRBV28|-|TRBJ1-1|-
TGTGCCAGCCTCCGATTCATAATGAACACTGAAGCTTTCTTT
CASLRFIMNTEAFF
>TRBV18|-|TRBJ1-5|-
TGTGCCAGCTCACCGATCGGGACACTAAAACAGCCCCAGCATTTT
CASSPIGTLKQPQHF
>TRBV19|TRBD1|TRBJ1-2|-
TGTGCCAGTACCCCCGATTGGGACAGATCCTATGGCTACACCTTC
CASTPDWDRSYGYTF
>TRBV5-4|-|TRBJ1-3|once
TGTGCCAGCAGCTTCGGGGGGGTCTCTGGAAACACCATATATTTT
CASSFGGVSGNTIYF
>TRBV7-2|-|TRBJ2-5|-
TGTGCCAGCAGCTTAGTGCGGGTCCTCCAAGAGACCCAGTACTTC
CASSLVRVLQETQYF
>TRBV4-1|-|TRBJ2-7|-
TGCGCCAGCAGCCAAGGTGACGGAGTCAAAAAAAGCGAGCAGTACTTC
CASSQGDGVKKSEQYF
>TRBV5-1|TRBD1|TRBJ2-3|-
TGCGCCAGCAGCTTGGAGGGGGCCGACACAGATACGCAGTATTTT
CASSLEGADTDTQYF
>TRBV10-3|-|TRBJ1-3|-
TGTGCCATCAGTGCGGCAGGGCAAGCTGGAAACACCATATATTTT
CAISAAGQAGNTIYF
>TRBV28|TRBD1|TRBJ2-2|-
TGTGCCAGCAGTTCCCCCGGGGACAGGGGCGATTCCGGGGAGCTGTTTTTT
CASSSPGDRGDSGELFF
>TRBV6-6|-|TRBJ1-2|-
TGTGCCAGCAGTGACAGCTATGGCTACACCTTC
CASSDSYGYTF
>TRBV19|-|TRBJ2-2|-
TGTGCCAGTAGTATGTTAGGTCAGATGAACACCGGGGAGCTGTTTTTT
CASSMLGQMNTGELFF
>TRBV5-4|-|TRBJ1-4|-
TGTGCCAGCAGCTTGGCTGGGGATTTAGGGGAAAAACTGTTTTTT
CASSLAGDLGEKLFF
>TRBV5-1|-|TRBJ2-5|-
TGCGCCAGCAGCTTGCAGCTCCAAGAGACCCAGTACTTC
CASSLQLQETQYF
>TRBV28|TRBD1|TRBJ2-7|-
TGTGCCAGCAGTTTAGGGAGACAGGGCCACGACGAGCAGTACTTC
CASSLGRQGHDEQYF
>TRBV11-2|TRBD1|TRBJ2-7|-
TGTGCCAGCAGGTATACAGGGGGCGCGTCCTACGAGCAGTACTTC
CASRYTGGASYEQYF
>TRBV5-6|-|TRBJ1-1|-
TGTGCCAGCAGCCAAGGGGTGGTGAACACTGAAGCTTTCTTT
CASSQGVVNTEAFF
>TRBV18|-|TRBJ1-4|-
TGTGCCAGCTCACCACCTTTGAGGGCTGGGGCTGAAAAACTGTTTTTT
CASSPPLRAGAEKLFF
>TRBV7-2|TRBD2|TRBJ2-7|-
TGTGCCAGCAGCTCGGGGGGGTCGGACGCCTACGAGCAGTACTTC
CASSSGGSDAYEQYF
>TRBV7-9|-|TRBJ1-3|-
TGTGCCAGCAGCTTAGCGGGGGCCTCTGGAAACACCATATATTTT
CASSLAGASGNTIYF
>TRBV29-1|-|TRBJ2-5|-
TGCAGCGTTGAAGTGACGGGAGCAATCGAGGGGGAGACCCAGTACTTC
CSVEVTGAIEGETQYF
>TRBV28|-|TRBJ1-5|-
TGTGCCAGCAGGGAATACAATCAGCCCCAGCATTTT
CASREYNQPQHF
>TRBV5-4|-|TRBJ2-5|-
TGTGCCAGCAGCCCGGGACCGACTCCTTGGGAGACCCAGTACTTC
CASSPGPTPWETQYF
>TRBV7-9|TRBD2|TRBJ2-1|-
TGTGCCAGCAGCTACGTAAACAGCGGGGGCCGCAATGAGCAGTTCTTC
CASSYVNSGGRNEQFF
>TRBV4-1|TRBD1|TRBJ2-7|-
TGCGCCAGCAGCCAAGGACGGACAGGGGGCTACTCCTACGAGCAGTACTTC
CASSQGRTGGYSYEQYF
>TRBV7-2|TRBD1|TRBJ1-5|-
TGTGCCAGCAGCATTAGGCAGGGGGCGAACCAGCCCCAGCATTTT
CASSIRQGANQPQHF
>TRBV10-3|-|TRBJ1-1|-
TGTGCCATCAGTGAGTCGGCTAACACTGAAGCTTTCTTT
CAISESANTEAFF
>TRBV28|-|TRBJ2-7|-
TGTGCCAGCAGTTTCCCCGATATCGAGCAGTACTTC
CASSFPDIEQYF
>TRBV9|-|TRBJ2-3|-
TGTGCCAGCAGCGTAGGAGGGTATACGCAGTATTTT
CASSVGGYTQYF
>TRBV29-1|-|TRBJ2-5|-
TGCAGCGTTAGGGGCCTTGGGGAGACCCAGTACTTC
CSVRGLGETQYF
>TRBV12-5|-|TRBJ1-1|-
TGTGCTAGTGGTTTGAGCCAACAGGTACGCACTGAAGCTTTCTTT
CASGLSQQVRTEAFF
>TRBV9|TRBD1|TRBJ1-3|-
TGTGCCAGCAGCGCGCACAGGGGGGAAGGTGGAAACACCATATATTTT
CASSAHRGEGGNTIYF
>TRBV18|TRBD1|TRBJ2-5|-
TGTGCCAGCTCACCCCGGACAGGGGGCCAAGAGACCCAGTACTTC
CASSPRTGGQETQYF
>TRBV29-1|-|TRBJ2-1|-
TGCAGCGTTGATAGGGCAGGGGTCTACAATGAGCAGTTCTTC
CSVDRAGVYNEQFF
>TRBV10-3|-|TRBJ1-1|-
TGTGCCATCAGTGGCGAGACACTCACTGAAGCTTTCTTT
CAISGETLTEAFF
>TRBV30|-|TRBJ2-1|-
TGTGCCTGGAGTCCTTGGACCCTCAATGAGCAGTTCTTC
CAWSPWTLNEQFF
>TRBV2|TRBD1|TRBJ1-1|-
TGTGCCAGCAGTAAAGGACAGGGGGCAACTGAAGCTTTCTTT
CASSKGQGATEAFF
>TRBV5-8|TRBD2|TRBJ2-5|-
TGTGCCAGCAGCCGCCGGGCGGGAGGCAGGGCCCAGTACTTC
CASSRRAGGRAQYF
>TRBV19|-|TRBJ1-6|-
TGTGCCAGTAGTGCGGGCAGGGCCAATTCACCCCTCCACTTT
CASSAGRANSPLHF
>TRBV7-9|-|TRBJ2-7|-
TGTGCCAGCAGCTTAAGTTGGGGGGACGAGCAGTACTTC
CASSLSWGDEQYF
>TRBV2|-|TRBJ2-7|-
TGTGCCAGCAGACGATCCTACGAGCAGTACTTC
CASRRSYEQYF
>TRBV11-2|TRBD1|TRBJ1-4|-
TGTGCCAGCAGCTTAGATGGGACAGGGACTGAAAAACTGTTTTTT
CASSLDGTGTEKLFF
>TRBV5-4|TRBD2|TRBJ2-5|-
TGTGCCAGCAGCTCTAGCGGGGGGTGGCAAGAGACCCAGTACTTC
CASSSSGGWQETQYF
>TRBV6-1|-|TRBJ2-1|-
TGTGCCAGCAGTGAACAGAATACTTACAATGAGCAGTTCTTC
CASSEQNTYNEQFF
>TRBV14|-|TRBJ2-7|-
TGTGCCAGCAGCCGCCCCTTCTCCCCCTACGAGCAGTACTTC
CASSRPFSPYEQYF
>TRBV4-3|-|TRBJ1-3|-
TGCGCCAGCAGCCAAGATCGGGTCGCCGGAAACACCATATATTTT
CASSQDRVAGNTIYF
>TRBV29-1|-|TRBJ1-2|-
TGCAGCGTTCAGTTCTCAGGGTACTATGGCTACACCTTC
CSVQFSGYYGYTF
>TRBV10-3|TRBD1|TRBJ2-7|-
TGTGCCATCAGTGAGTCGACAGGGGGCGCCCACGAGCAGTACTTC
CAISESTGGAHEQYF
>TRBV9|-|TRBJ1-5|few
TGTGCCAGCAGCGTAGGACAGGCTCAGCCCCAGCATTTT
CASSVGQAQPQHF
>TRBV10-3|-|TRBJ1-2|-
TGTGCCATCAGTGAGTCCGGGGTGGCTAACTATGGCTACACCTTC
CAISESGVANYGYTF
>TRBV4-2|-|TRBJ1-1|-
TGTGCCAGCAGCCCTCGGTCAGGGGCCGGCGTCACTGAAGCTTTCTTT
CASSPRSGAGVTEAFF
>TRBV5-1|TRBD1|TRBJ2-7|-
TGCGCCAGCAGCGACGTTGGACAGGGCTCCTACGAGCAGTACTTC
CASSDVGQGSYEQYF